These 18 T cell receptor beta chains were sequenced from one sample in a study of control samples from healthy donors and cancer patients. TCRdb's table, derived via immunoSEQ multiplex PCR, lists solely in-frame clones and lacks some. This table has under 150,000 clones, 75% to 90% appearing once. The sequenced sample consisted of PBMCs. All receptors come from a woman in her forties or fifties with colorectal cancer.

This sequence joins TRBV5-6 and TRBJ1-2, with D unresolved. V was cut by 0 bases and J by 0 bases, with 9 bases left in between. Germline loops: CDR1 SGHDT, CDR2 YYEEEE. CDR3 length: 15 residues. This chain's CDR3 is CASSLVPESNYGYTF. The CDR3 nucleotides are TGTGCCAGCAGCTTGGTTCCAGAGTCTAACTATGGCTACACCTTC.

The CDR3 protein is CASSPTPTTGELFF. The CDR3 nucleotides are TGTGCCAGCAGCCCGACTCCGACCACCGGGGAGCTGTTTTTT. V is TRBV7-3 and J is TRBJ2-2; D not resolved. V was clipped by 5 bases and J by 4 bases, with 11 bases between them. CDR1 SGHTA and CDR2 FQGTGA come from the germline V gene. This CDR3 region has 14 residues.

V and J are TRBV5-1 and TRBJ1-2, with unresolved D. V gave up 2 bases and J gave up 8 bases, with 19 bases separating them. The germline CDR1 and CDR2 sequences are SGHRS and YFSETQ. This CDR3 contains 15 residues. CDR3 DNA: TGCGCCAGCAGCTTATCTCAGACCGGAGGAGAAGGCTACACCTTC. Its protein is CASSLSQTGGEGYTF.

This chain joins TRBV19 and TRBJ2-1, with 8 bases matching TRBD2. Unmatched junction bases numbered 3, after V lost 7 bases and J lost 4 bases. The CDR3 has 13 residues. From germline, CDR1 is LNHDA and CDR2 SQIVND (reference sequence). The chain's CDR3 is CASNRGGYNEQFF. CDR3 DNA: TGTGCCAGTAACCGGGGGGGTTACAATGAGCAGTTCTTC.

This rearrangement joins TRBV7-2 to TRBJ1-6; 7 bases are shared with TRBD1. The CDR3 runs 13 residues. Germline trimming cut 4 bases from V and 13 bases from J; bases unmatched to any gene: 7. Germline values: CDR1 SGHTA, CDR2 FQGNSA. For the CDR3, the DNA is TGTGCCAGCAGCTCCAGGACAGGTCGGCCCCTCCACTTT. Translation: CASSSRTGRPLHF.

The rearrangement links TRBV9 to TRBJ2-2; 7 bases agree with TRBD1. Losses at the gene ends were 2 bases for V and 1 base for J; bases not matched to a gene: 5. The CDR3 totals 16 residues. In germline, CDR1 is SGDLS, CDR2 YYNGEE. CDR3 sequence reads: CASSVTGTVNTGELFF. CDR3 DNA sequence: TGTGCCAGCAGCGTCACCGGGACAGTGAACACCGGGGAGCTGTTTTTT.

DNA for the CDR3: TGTGCCAGCAGCCGGCGGGGGTACCAAGAGACCCAGTACTTC. Encoded protein: CASSRRGYQETQYF. The V and J genes are TRBV9 and TRBJ2-5, with TRBD2 matching 7 bases. This CDR3 has 14 residues. Germline trimming cut 4 bases from V and 0 bases from J; bases unmatched to any gene: 3. Per germline, CDR1 SGDLS and CDR2 YYNGEE.

DNA of the CDR3: TGTGCCAGCTCCGACAGGCCTAGGGAGACCCAGTACTTC. Translation: CASSDRPRETQYF. The chain recombines TRBV12-3 or TRBV12-4 with TRBJ2-5; maybe TRBD1 (6 bases). CDR3 length: 13 amino acids. V was shortened by 8 bases and J by 5 bases, with 15 bases between the two germline ends.

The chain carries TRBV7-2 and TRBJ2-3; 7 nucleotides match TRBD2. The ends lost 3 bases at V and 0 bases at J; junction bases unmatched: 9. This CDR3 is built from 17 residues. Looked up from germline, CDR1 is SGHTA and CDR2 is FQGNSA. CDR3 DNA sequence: TGTGCCAGCAGCTTCCCGCCGGGTAGCGGGAGCACAGATACGCAGTATTTT. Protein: CASSFPPGSGSTDTQYF.

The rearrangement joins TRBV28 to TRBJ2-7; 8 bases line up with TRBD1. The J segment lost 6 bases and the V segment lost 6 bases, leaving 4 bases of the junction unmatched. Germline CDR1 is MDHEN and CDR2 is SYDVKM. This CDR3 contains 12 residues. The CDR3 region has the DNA TGTGCCAGCAGCCTCGGACAGGGCGAGCAGTACTTC. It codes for CASSLGQGEQYF.

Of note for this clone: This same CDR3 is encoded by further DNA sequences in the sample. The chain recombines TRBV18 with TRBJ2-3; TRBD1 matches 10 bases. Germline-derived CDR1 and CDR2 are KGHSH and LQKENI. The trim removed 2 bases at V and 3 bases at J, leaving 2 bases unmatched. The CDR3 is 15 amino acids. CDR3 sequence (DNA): TGTGCCAGCTCACCAAGGACAGGGGGGACAGATACGCAGTATTTT. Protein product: CASSPRTGGTDTQYF. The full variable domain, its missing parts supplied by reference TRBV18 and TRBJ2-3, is NAGVMQNPRHLVRRRGQEARLRCSPMKGHSHVYWYRQLPEEGLKFMVYLQKENIIDESGMPKERFSAEFPKEGPSILRIQQVVRGDSAAYFCASSPRTGGTDTQYFGPGTRLTVL.

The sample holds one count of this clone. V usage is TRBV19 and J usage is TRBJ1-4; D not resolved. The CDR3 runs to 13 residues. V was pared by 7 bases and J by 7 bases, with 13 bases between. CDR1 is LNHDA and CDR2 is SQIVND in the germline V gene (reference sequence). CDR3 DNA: TGTGCCAGTACCGGGCAGACCAGTGAAAAACTGTTTTTT. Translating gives CASTGQTSEKLFF.

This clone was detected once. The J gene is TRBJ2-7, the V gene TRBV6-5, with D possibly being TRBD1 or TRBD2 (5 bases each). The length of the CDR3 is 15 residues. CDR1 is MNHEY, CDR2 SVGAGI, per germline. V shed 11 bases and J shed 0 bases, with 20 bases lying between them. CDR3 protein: CAGGDPTRSSYEQYF. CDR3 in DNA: TGTGCCGGTGGGGACCCAACACGCAGCTCCTACGAGCAGTACTTC.

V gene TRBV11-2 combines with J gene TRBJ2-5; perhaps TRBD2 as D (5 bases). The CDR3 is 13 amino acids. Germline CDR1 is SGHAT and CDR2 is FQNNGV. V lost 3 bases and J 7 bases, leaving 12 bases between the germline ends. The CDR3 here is CASSLAGLGTQYF. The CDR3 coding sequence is TGTGCCAGCAGCTTGGCAGGACTGGGGACCCAGTACTTC.

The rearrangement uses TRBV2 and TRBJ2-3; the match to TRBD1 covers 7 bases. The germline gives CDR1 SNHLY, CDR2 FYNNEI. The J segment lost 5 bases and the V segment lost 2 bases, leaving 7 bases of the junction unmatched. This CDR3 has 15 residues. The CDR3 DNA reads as TGTGCCAGCAGTGAAAGGGCAGGGGGAGAAGATACGCAGTATTTT. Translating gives CASSERAGGEDTQYF.

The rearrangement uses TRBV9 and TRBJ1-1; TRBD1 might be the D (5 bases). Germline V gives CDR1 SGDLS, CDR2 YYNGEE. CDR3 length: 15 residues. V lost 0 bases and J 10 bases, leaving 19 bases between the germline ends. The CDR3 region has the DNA TGTGCCAGCAGCGTAGATTGGGACGAGGGGCGCGGAGCTTTCTTT. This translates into CASSVDWDEGRGAFF.

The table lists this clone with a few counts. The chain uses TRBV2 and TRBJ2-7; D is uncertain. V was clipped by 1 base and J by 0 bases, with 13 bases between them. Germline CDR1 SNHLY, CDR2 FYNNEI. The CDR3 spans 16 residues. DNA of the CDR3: TGTGCCAGCAGTGAAGGGTCCTCAAGAAACTCCTACGAGCAGTACTTC. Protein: CASSEGSSRNSYEQYF.

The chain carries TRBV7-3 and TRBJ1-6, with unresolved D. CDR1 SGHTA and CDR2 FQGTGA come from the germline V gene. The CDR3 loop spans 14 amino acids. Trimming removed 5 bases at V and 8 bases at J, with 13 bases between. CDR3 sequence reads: CASSLVHGDSPLHF. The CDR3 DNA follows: TGTGCCAGCAGCCTGGTTCATGGGGATTCACCCCTCCACTTT.